The T cell receptor (beta chain) described here comes from a study of shared clonotypes between healthy human individuals. This table comes from immunoSEQ multiplex PCR, and its TCRdb copy is limited to in-frame clones, with some not included. The profile shows about 460,000 clones, roughly 80% of them singletons. Regarding the study as a whole: Sequencing depth was expected to affect clonotype sharing among donors.

The donor cohort consisted entirely of Caucasian adults residing in Nashville, Tennessee. Only one count was recorded for this clone. Its antigen is still unknown. Trimming removed 5 bases at V and 2 bases at J, with 21 bases between. The germline gives CDR1 SEHNR, CDR2 FQNEAQ (reference sequence). The CDR3 covers 17 residues. The TCR was taken from a woman in her thirties or forties in good health. Some clones in this sample may be carry-over from other donors' samples. The source material was PBMCs. The chain links TRBV7-9 to TRBJ2-5; D is uncertain. CDR3 region: CASSAPLSPPTQETQYF. Here the CDR3 DNA reads TGTGCCAGCAGCGCCCCACTTTCCCCACCCACTCAAGAGACCCAGTACTTC. Based on the CDR3 plus reference TRBV7-9 and TRBJ2-5, the full variable domain is DTGVSQNPRHKITKRGQNVTFRCDPISEHNRLYWYRQTLGQGPEFLTYFQNEAQLEKSRLLSDRFSAERPKGSFSTLEIQRTEQGDSAMYLCASSAPLSPPTQETQYFGPGTRLLVL.